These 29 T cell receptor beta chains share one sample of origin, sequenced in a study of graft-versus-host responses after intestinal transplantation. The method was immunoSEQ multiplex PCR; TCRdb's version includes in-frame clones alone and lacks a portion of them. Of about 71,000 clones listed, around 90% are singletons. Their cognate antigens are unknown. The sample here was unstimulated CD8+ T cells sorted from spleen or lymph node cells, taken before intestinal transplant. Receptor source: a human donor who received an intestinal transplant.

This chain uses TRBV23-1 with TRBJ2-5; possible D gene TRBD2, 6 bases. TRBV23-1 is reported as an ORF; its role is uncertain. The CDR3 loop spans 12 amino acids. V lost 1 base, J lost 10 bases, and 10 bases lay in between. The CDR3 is CASSQWGLVQYF. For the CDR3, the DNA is TGCGCCAGCAGTCAATGGGGACTGGTCCAGTACTTC.

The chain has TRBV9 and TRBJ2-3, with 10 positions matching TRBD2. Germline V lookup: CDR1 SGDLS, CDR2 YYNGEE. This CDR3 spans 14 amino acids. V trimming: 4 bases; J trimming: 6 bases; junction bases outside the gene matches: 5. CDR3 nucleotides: TGTGCCAGCAGCCTTAGCGGGGGGTGGGATACGCAGTATTTT. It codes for CASSLSGGWDTQYF.

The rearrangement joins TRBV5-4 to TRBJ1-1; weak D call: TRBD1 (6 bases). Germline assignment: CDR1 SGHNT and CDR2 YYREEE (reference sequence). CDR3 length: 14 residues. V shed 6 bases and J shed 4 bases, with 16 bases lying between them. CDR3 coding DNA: TGTGCCAGCAACTCAGGGGTCCGGGGCACTGAAGCTTTCTTT. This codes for CASNSGVRGTEAFF.

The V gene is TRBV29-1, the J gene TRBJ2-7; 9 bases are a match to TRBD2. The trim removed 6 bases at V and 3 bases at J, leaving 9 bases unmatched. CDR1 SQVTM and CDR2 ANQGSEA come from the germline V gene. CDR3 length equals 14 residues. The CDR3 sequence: CSVRLAETSYEQYF. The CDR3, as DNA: TGCAGCGTCCGACTAGCGGAGACTAGCTACGAGCAGTACTTC.

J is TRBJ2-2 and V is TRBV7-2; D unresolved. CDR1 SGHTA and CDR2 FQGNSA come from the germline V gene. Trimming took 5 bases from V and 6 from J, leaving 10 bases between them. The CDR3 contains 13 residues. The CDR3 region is CASSILEAGELFF. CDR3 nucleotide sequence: TGTGCCAGCAGCATCTTAGAGGCCGGGGAGCTGTTTTTT.

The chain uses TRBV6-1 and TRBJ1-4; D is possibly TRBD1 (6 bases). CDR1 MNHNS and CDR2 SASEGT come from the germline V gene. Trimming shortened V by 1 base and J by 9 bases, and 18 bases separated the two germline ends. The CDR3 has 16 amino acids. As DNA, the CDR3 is TGTGCCAGCAGTGAAGGGTATTTGGGGGCTGTACAAAAACTGTTTTTT. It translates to CASSEGYLGAVQKLFF.

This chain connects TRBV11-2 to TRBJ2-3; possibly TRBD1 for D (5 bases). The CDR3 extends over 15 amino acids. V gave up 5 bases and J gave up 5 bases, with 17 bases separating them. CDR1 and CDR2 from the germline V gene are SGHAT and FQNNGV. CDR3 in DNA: TGTGCCAGCAGCCTCAGGGCAGGGTTTCGAGATACGCAGTATTTT. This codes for CASSLRAGFRDTQYF.

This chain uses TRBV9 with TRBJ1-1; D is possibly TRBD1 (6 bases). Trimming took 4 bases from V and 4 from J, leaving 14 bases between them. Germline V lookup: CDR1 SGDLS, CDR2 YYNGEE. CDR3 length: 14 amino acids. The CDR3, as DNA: TGTGCCAGCAGCCCACAGGGATTCGGCACTGAAGCTTTCTTT. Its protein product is CASSPQGFGTEAFF.

In nucleotides, the CDR3 is TGTGCCAGCAGCCAACCCACGGGCGGGGGGGCCCTGGGCAAAAACATTCAGTACTTC. Amino acids: CASSQPTGGGALGKNIQYF. The chain combines TRBV7-9 with TRBJ2-4, with 9 bases identical to TRBD2. CDR3 length: 19 residues. Trimming cost V 5 bases and J 3 bases; bases outside gene matches: 17. CDR1 and CDR2 (germline): SEHNR, FQNEAQ (reference sequence).

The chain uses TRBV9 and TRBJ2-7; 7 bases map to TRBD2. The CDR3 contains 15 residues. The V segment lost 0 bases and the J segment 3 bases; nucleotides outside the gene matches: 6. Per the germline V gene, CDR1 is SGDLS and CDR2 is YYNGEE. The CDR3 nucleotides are TGTGCCAGCAGCGTAGAGTGGGGGGGAGGCTACGAGCAGTACTTC. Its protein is CASSVEWGGGYEQYF.

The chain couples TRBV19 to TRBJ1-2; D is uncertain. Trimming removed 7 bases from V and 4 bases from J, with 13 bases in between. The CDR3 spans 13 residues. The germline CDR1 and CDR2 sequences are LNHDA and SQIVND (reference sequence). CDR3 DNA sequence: TGTGCCAGTACCCCTGGCGGTCTCTATGGCTACACCTTC. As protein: CASTPGGLYGYTF.

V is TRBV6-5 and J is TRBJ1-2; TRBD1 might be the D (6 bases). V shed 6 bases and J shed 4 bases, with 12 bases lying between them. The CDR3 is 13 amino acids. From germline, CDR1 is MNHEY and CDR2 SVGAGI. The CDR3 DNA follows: TGTGCCAGCAGACAGGGACCCATCTATGGCTACACCTTC. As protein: CASRQGPIYGYTF.

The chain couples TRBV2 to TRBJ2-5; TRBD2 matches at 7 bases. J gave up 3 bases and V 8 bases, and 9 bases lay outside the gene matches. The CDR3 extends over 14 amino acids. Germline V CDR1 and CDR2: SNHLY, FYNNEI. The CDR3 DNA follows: TGTGCCAGCTCCTCACTAGCGACCAAAGAGACCCAGTACTTC. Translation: CASSSLATKETQYF. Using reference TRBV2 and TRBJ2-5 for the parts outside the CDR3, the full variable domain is EPEVTQTPSHQVTQMGQEVILRCVPISNHLYFYWYRQILGQKVEFLVSFYNNEISEKSEIFDDQFSVERPDGSNFTLKIRSTKLEDSAMYFCASSSLATKETQYFGPGTRLLVL.

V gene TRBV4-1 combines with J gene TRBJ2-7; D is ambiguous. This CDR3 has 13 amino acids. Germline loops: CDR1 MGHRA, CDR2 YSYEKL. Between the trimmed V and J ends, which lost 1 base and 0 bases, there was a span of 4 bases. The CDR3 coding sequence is TGCGCCAGCAGCCAAGCGAGCTCCTACGAGCAGTACTTC. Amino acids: CASSQASSYEQYF.

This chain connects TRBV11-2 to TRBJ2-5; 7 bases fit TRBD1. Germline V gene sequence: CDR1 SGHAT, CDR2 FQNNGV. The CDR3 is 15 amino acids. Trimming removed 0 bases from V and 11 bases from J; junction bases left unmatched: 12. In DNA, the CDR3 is TGTGCCAGCAGCTTAGATCTAGGGGGCTTGGGGGAGCAGTACTTC. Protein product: CASSLDLGGLGEQYF.

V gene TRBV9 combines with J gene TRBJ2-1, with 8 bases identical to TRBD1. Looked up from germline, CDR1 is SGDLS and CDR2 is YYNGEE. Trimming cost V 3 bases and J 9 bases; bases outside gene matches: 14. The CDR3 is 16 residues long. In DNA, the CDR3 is TGTGCCAGCAGCGACTCTAGACAGGGGAATACGGGTGAGCAGTTCTTC. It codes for CASSDSRQGNTGEQFF. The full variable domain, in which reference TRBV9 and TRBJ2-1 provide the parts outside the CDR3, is DSGVTQTPKHLITATGQRVTLRCSPRSGDLSVYWYQQSLDQGLQFLIQYYNGEERAKGNILERFSAQQFPDLHSELNLSSLELGDSALYFCASSDSRQGNTGEQFFGPGTRLTVL.

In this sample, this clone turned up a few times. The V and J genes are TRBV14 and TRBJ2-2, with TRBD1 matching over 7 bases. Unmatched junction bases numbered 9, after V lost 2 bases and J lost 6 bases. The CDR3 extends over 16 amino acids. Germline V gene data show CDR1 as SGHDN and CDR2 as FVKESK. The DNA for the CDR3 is TGTGCCAGCAGCCAACTCCCGGAGACAGGGCCCGGGGAGCTGTTTTTT. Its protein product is CASSQLPETGPGELFF. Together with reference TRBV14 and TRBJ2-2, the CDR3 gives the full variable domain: EAGVTQFPSHSVIEKGQTVTLRCDPISGHDNLYWYRRVMGKEIKFLLHFVKESKQDESGMPNNRFLAERTGGTYSTLKVQPAELEDSGVYFCASSQLPETGPGELFFGEGSRLTVL.

The CDR3 reads CASSPRGGTLTANAEAFF. The CDR3 coding sequence is TGTGCCAGCTCACCAAGGGGAGGGACTTTGACGGCTAATGCTGAAGCTTTCTTT. This sequence joins TRBV18 and TRBJ1-1, with TRBD1 as a possible D gene (5 bases). CDR1 KGHSH and CDR2 LQKENI come from the germline V gene. The CDR3 contains 18 residues. Trimming took 2 bases from V and 6 from J, leaving 25 bases between them.

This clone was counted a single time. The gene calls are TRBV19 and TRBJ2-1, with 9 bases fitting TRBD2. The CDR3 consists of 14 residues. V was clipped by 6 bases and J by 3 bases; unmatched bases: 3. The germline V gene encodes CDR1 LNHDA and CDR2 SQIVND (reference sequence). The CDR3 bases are TGTGCCAGTAGCGCGGGGGGGGACTACAATGAGCAGTTCTTC. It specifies CASSAGGDYNEQFF.

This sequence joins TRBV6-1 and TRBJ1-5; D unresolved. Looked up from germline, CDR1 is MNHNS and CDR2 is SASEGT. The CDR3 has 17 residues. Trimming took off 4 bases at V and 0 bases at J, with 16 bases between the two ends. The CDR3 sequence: CASSAAFGPYSNQPQHF. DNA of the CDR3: TGTGCCAGCAGTGCCGCGTTCGGTCCCTATAGCAATCAGCCCCAGCATTTT.

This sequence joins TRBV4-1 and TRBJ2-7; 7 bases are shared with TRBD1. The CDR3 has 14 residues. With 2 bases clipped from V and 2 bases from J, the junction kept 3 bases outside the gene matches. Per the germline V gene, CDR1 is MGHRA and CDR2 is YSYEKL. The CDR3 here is CASSQRTGAYEQYF. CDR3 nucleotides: TGCGCCAGCAGCCAACGGACAGGAGCCTACGAGCAGTACTTC.

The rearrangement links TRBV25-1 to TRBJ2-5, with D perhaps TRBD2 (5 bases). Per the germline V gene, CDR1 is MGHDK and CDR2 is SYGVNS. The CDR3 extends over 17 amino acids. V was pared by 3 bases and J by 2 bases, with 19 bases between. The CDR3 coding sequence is TGTGCCAGCAGTGAGTTGAATTGGGAGCGTGATCAAGAGACCCAGTACTTC. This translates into CASSELNWERDQETQYF.

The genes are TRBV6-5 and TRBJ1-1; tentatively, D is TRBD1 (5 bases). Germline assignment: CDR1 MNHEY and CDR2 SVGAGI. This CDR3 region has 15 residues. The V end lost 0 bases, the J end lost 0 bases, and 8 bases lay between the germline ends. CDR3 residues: CASSYSAGMNTEAFF. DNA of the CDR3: TGTGCCAGCAGTTACTCGGCAGGGATGAACACTGAAGCTTTCTTT.

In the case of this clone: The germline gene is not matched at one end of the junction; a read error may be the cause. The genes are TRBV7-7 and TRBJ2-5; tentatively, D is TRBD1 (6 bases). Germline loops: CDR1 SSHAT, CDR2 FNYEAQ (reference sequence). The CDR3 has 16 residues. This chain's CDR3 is CASSLEGDLEEETQYF. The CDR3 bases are TGTGCTAGCAGCTTAGAGGGGGATCTGGAAGAAGAGACCCAGTACTTC.

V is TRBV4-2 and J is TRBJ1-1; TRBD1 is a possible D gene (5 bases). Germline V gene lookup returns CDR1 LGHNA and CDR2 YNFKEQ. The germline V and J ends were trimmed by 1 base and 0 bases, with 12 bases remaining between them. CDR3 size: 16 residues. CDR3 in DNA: TGTGCCAGCAGCCAAGGTTACCAGGGCATGAACACTGAAGCTTTCTTT. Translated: CASSQGYQGMNTEAFF.

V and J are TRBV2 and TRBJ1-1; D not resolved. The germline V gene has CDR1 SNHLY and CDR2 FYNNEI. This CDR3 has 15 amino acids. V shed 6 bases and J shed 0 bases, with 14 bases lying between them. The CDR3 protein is CASSKPAVMNTEAFF. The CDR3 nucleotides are TGTGCCAGCAGCAAACCCGCAGTTATGAACACTGAAGCTTTCTTT.

CDR3 in amino acids: CASSKPPLGLTRNQPQHF. The CDR3 DNA is TGTGCCAGCAGCAAACCGCCTTTGGGTTTGACTCGCAATCAGCCCCAGCATTTT. The chain couples TRBV21-1 to TRBJ1-5. TRBV21-1 is a recognized pseudogene. The CDR3 runs 18 residues.

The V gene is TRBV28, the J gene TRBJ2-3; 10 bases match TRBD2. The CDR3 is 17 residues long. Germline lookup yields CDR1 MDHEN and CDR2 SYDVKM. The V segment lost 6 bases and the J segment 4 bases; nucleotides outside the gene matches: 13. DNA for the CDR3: TGTGCCAGCAGCGAGCGGGGGGGCTTTCGAGGGGCAGATACGCAGTATTTT. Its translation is CASSERGGFRGADTQYF.

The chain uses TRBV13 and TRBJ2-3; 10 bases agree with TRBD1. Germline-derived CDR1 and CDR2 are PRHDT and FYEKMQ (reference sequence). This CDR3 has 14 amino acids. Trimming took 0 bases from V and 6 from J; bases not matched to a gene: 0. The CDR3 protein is CASSLGTGGDTQYF. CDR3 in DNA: TGTGCCAGCAGCTTAGGGACAGGGGGCGATACGCAGTATTTT.